The entry that follows covers one T cell receptor beta chain sequence. This clonotype was found once. The antigen this receptor binds is unknown. No qualities accompany the bases; no much larger clone lies one base away. Evidence from a single read is weak. V trim: 2 bases; J trim: 5 bases; unmatched bases: 2. As encoded in the germline V gene (reference sequence), CDR1 is DFQATT while CDR2 is SNEGSKA. There are 13 amino acids in the CDR3, from cysteine to phenylalanine inclusive. CDR3 DNA is the only sequence kept; it has 39 bases, read in frame from the first base. Library generation was performed with RACE. The instrument given in TCRdb is NextSeq 500. During library preparation, unique molecular identifiers were attached to individual cDNA molecules so that TCRs could be counted in a quantitative, reproducible way. Both TCR alpha and TCR beta chains were sequenced from each blood RNA sample. The study's processing was this. Samples had a median of about 90,000 TCRs, with a range from roughly 20,000 to 690,600. V, J and CDR3 annotation of the TCR reads was carried out using the Decombinator software suite. Every sample was subsampled to the same number of TCRs (28,000) for the PS versus PT1 abundance plots. TCRs were defined as expanded if absent before sensitization and observed at least eight times at the 2-week time point. TCRdb's own reprocessing of the public reads used fastp at Q25 and MiXCR and kept productive beta chains. Each CDR3 protein appears once, grouped with its most common genes and DNA. These V and J calls rely on TCRdb rather than the paper's analysis. This sample comprises fewer than 100,000 distinct CDR3 sequences, over 10% of them detected only once. The ten most abundant clones make up over 2% of the sample.

The data belong to a study of human T cells and chemical hapten exposure (dated by TCRdb to the early 2020s). The study in broad terms: For sensitization, 2% DPC in acetone was applied to a 2 cm by 2 cm area of upper inner arm skin. Patient blood was sampled pre-sensitization (week 0) and at 2, 6 and about 24 weeks after DPC sensitization. Throughout the study period of roughly 24 weeks, patients also received therapeutic DPC doses to the scalp every week. Patch testing was done on the upper back using Finn chambers containing 0.01% DPC, and results were scored after 6 days according to International Contact Dermatitis Research Group standards. For TCR sequencing, blood came from over 25 alopecia patients at anywhere from one to four time points (pre-sensitization, 2, 6 and 24 weeks). This study followed changes in the peripheral blood TCR repertoire in vivo during primary and secondary sensitization of alopecia patients to the hapten diphenylcyclopropenone (DPC). Most of the patients in the cohort were female, and the cohort covered alopecia areata with under or over 50% scalp involvement, alopecia totalis and alopecia universalis. Libraries were combined into a pool for sequencing, and differences in TCR yield between samples came mainly from small differences in library volumes within the pool. What the work shows at the level of the full study, not this receptor alone: Because all patients had alopecia, a presumed autoimmune disease, the immune response of the patients might differ from that of healthy individuals. After repeated subsampling, the strength of the expansion versus patch-test correlation and the threshold at which it became significant changed. Expanded TCRs formed significantly more large CDR3 similarity clusters than pre-sensitization or healthy control sets, consistent with antigen-driven responses. Patch test score was positively correlated with the number of PT1 expanded TCRs, with significance at thresholds 8, 16 and 32 but not at 4. DPC sensitization did not change how many TCRs were above 1 in 1000 frequency, and no evidence was found of alterations in global repertoire structure.

According to the study, the label for this sample's time point signals: patch test 1, 2 weeks after DPC sensitization. According to the study, the label for this sample's treatment or condition signals: therapeutic diphenylcyclopropenone sensitization with weekly scalp DPC. At every patch-test visit, the blood draw took place before the patch test was put on. To be eligible, patients had to be aged 18 to 70, diagnosed with alopecia and judged suitable for DPC therapy, while pregnant patients were excluded. Total RNA was isolated from unfractionated whole blood collected in Tempus Blood RNA tubes. The sequence derives from a woman aged 40 to 50 with alopecia areata. Some clones in this sample may be carry-over from other donors' samples. Sequenced material: whole blood, taken in connection with sensitization to the hapten diphenylcyclopropenone (DPC). This chain joins TRBV20-1 to TRBJ2-2, with 7 central nucleotides matching TRBD1. The CDR3 in this case is CSARQGVTGELFF. The DNA sequence follows: TGCAGTGCTAGACAGGGGGTAACCGGGGAGCTGTTTTTT.